This T cell receptor (beta chain) is drawn from a study of monozygotic twins with inflammatory bowel disease. The CDR3 runs to 18 residues. The V gene's germline CDR1 is SGHAT and CDR2 FQDESV (reference sequence). TCRdb re-called the 5' RACE reads and shows each CDR3 protein once, DNA omitted. This sample carries 330,000 or so distinct CDR3 sequences, with 2% to 2.5% going to the ten biggest clones. Sequenced input: blood. The sequence came from a human donor with ulcerative colitis or Crohn's disease, or a healthy co-twin of an affected twin (not recorded which). V and J are TRBV11-1 and TRBJ2-1; TCRdb indicates TRBD1, and absent DNA this call remains unverified. The chain's CDR3 is CASSLAGRGLTLNNEQFF.